These 31 T cell receptor beta chains originate from one sample sequenced in a study of blood T cells in healthy people across ages. Together with a sample-barcoded 5' primer, a J-beta primer mix was included in a second PCR lasting 7 to 11 cycles. TCRdb processed the 5' RACE reads anew with MiXCR; each CDR3 protein has one entry. The table shows some 800,000 distinct CDR3 sequences, with roughly 25% occurring only once. The sample was also reused in another study, on T cells of mothers and their children.

The sequenced sample consisted of blood. The receptors were gathered from a boy aged 5-17 years in good health.

The table lists this clonotype with a count of one. Germline and junction disagree at one end, which may indicate a read error. The chain joins TRBV15 to TRBJ1-2; D ambiguous. The germline CDR1 and CDR2 sequences are LNHNV and YYDKDF (reference sequence). This CDR3 contains 13 residues. The DNA for the CDR3 is TGTGCCACCAGCAGTAAAGCGACCTATGGCCACGCCTTC. Translating gives CATSSKATYGHAF.

This rearrangement joins TRBV18 to TRBJ2-1; 9 bases match TRBD1. From germline, CDR1 is KGHSH and CDR2 LQKENI. With 5 bases clipped from V and 6 bases from J, the junction kept 5 bases outside the gene matches. CDR3 size: 14 residues. The CDR3, as DNA: TGTGCCAGCTCAACGGGACAGGGACCCAATGAGCAGTTCTTC. It is translated as CASSTGQGPNEQFF.

This clonotype was detected a few times. The chain joins TRBV7-9 to TRBJ1-6; D perhaps matches TRBD1 (6 bases). In germline, CDR1 is SEHNR, CDR2 FQNEAQ (reference sequence). The V gene lost 6 bases and the J gene lost 0 bases, with 12 bases spanning the gap. The CDR3 length is 16 residues. For the CDR3, the DNA is TGTGCCAGCAGGGTACAGGGTAGCTCCTATAATTCACCCCTCCACTTT. Translating gives CASRVQGSSYNSPLHF.

In this sample, this clonotype turned up a few times. Written as DNA, the CDR3 is TGTGCCAGCGGAACTAGTGTAGACAATGAGCAGTTCTTC. This gives the protein CASGTSVDNEQFF. The rearrangement uses TRBV7-2 and TRBJ2-1, with D possibly being TRBD2 (5 bases). The CDR3 has 13 amino acids. The V gene's germline CDR1 is SGHTA and CDR2 FQGNSA. Trimming took off 8 bases at V and 5 bases at J, with 13 bases between the two ends.

This clonotype was seen a few times. J is TRBJ2-5 and V is TRBV20-1, with TRBD2 identical over 16 bases. The end of the DNA fits TRBJ2-7 better, so the J call may be wrong. There are 17 residues in the CDR3. Looked up from germline, CDR1 is DFQATT and CDR2 is SNEGSKA (reference sequence). As DNA, the CDR3 is TGCAGTGCTAGAGATCCGGGACTAGCGGGAGGGTTATACGAGCAGTACTTC. This gives the protein CSARDPGLAGGLYEQYF.

The J gene is TRBJ2-1, the V gene TRBV6-2 or TRBV6-3, with 12 bases lining up with TRBD1. CDR1 MNHEY and CDR2 SVGEGT come from the germline V gene. The CDR3 covers 15 residues. The V segment lost 7 bases and the J segment 10 bases; nucleotides outside the gene matches: 11. The CDR3 is CASTSTGQGAQEQFF. For the CDR3, the DNA is TGTGCCAGCACATCTACGGGACAGGGGGCACAGGAGCAGTTCTTC.

The rearrangement links TRBV6-2 or TRBV6-3 to TRBJ1-1; D is perhaps TRBD1 (6 bases). Germline-derived CDR1 and CDR2 are MNHEY and SVGEGT. This CDR3 has 18 amino acids. The V end lost 2 bases, the J end lost 1 base, and 20 bases lay between the germline ends. The CDR3 is CASSYGSSGRGWNTEAFF. The CDR3 DNA is TGTGCCAGCAGTTACGGGAGTTCCGGCAGGGGATGGAACACTGAAGCTTTCTTT.

This clonotype was seen a handful of times. The gene calls are TRBV28 and TRBJ2-5; D uncertain. Trimming shortened V by 7 bases and J by 1 base, and 7 bases separated the two germline ends. The germline gives CDR1 MDHEN, CDR2 SYDVKM. CDR3 length: 12 residues. The CDR3 region is CASKRSQETQYF. CDR3 sequence (DNA): TGTGCCAGCAAAAGAAGCCAAGAGACCCAGTACTTC. Combining the CDR3 with reference TRBV28 and TRBJ2-5 gives the whole variable domain DVKVTQSSRYLVKRTGEKVFLECVQDMDHENMFWYRQDPGLGLRLIYFSYDVKMKEKGDIPEGYSVSREKKERFSLILESASTNQTSMYLCASKRSQETQYFGPGTRLLVL.

As DNA, the CDR3 is TGTGCCAGCAGCCCCCAGGGACAGCTTATCACTGAAGCTTTCTTT. Translation gives CASSPQGQLITEAFF. The chain carries TRBV7-2 and TRBJ1-1; the match to TRBD1 covers 7 bases. V lost 5 bases, J lost 4 bases, and 10 bases stayed unmatched. The CDR3 contains 15 residues. Germline V gene lookup returns CDR1 SGHTA and CDR2 FQGNSA.

V is TRBV5-6 and J is TRBJ2-5; D unresolved. V was pared by 6 bases and J by 5 bases, with 11 bases between. The CDR3 length is 12 residues. Per the germline V gene, CDR1 is SGHDT and CDR2 is YYEEEE. CDR3 region: CASNWVGETQYF. DNA of the CDR3: TGTGCCAGCAACTGGGTGGGCGAGACCCAGTACTTC.

The gene calls are TRBV6-4 and TRBJ1-6, with 7 nucleotides matching TRBD1. This CDR3 has 12 residues. Looked up from germline, CDR1 is MRHNA and CDR2 is SNTAGT. V lost 6 bases and J lost 14; bases outside the gene matches: 7. CDR3 DNA: TGTGCCAGCAGACAGGGGAAAACGACCCTCCACTTT. Its protein product is CASRQGKTTLHF.

This clonotype was seen a handful of times. The chain uses TRBV6-5 and TRBJ2-1, with D perhaps TRBD1 or TRBD2 (5 bases each). Germline CDR1 reads MNHEY; CDR2 reads SVGAGI. The CDR3 loop spans 15 amino acids. Trimming took 6 bases from V and 0 from J, leaving 12 bases between them. Here the CDR3 reads CASRVPRGSYNEQFF. The CDR3 DNA sequence: TGTGCCAGCAGGGTCCCGAGGGGCTCCTACAATGAGCAGTTCTTC.

A note on this clonotype: A much larger clonotype is one base distant, so this may be a read error. The chain carries TRBV18 and TRBJ2-5; tentative D call: TRBD2 (5 bases). Germline V gene lookup returns CDR1 KGHSH and CDR2 LQKENI. This CDR3 comprises 12 residues. The CDR3 sequence is CASSRVGETPYF. The CDR3 DNA sequence: TGTGCCAGCTCACGGGTCGGGGAGACCCCGTACTTC.

V and J are TRBV29-1 and TRBJ2-2, with D perhaps assigned TRBD1 or TRBD2 (5 bases each). V gave up 4 bases and J gave up 6 bases, with 15 bases separating them. Germline V gene lookup returns CDR1 SQVTM and CDR2 ANQGSEA. The CDR3 loop spans 14 amino acids. CDR3 residues: CSVAVPGRAGELFF. The CDR3 coding sequence is TGCAGCGTTGCGGTCCCGGGACGGGCCGGGGAGCTGTTTTTT.

The V and J genes are TRBV13 and TRBJ2-1; D is unclear. Germline values: CDR1 PRHDT, CDR2 FYEKMQ (reference sequence). The CDR3 is 15 residues long. V was clipped by 5 bases and J by 8 bases, with 19 bases between them. CDR3 sequence reads: CASSPSPGDGYEQFF. The CDR3 DNA reads TGTGCCAGCAGCCCCTCCCCCGGTGATGGGTATGAGCAGTTCTTC.

The chain has TRBV4-3 and TRBJ1-2; D may be TRBD1 (5 bases). V was cut by 0 bases and J by 0 bases, with 8 bases left in between. The CDR3 has 15 residues. Per germline, CDR1 LGHNA and CDR2 YSLEER. Here the CDR3 reads CASSQDRQPNYGYTF. The CDR3 DNA is TGCGCCAGCAGCCAAGATCGACAGCCTAACTATGGCTACACCTTC.

A remark on this clonotype: A read error may explain this, as a much larger clone is one base away. The rearrangement links TRBV6-6 to TRBJ2-5, with D possibly matching TRBD2 (6 bases). CDR1 is MNHNY, CDR2 SVGAGI, per germline (reference sequence). Trimming took off 8 bases at V and 9 bases at J, with 7 bases between the two ends. The CDR3 consists of 9 residues. In nucleotides, the CDR3 is TGTGCCAGCGGGGAGGCCCAGTACTTC. Translated, it gives CASGEAQYF.

This clonotype has more than one count but fewer than ten. The V gene is TRBV7-8, the J gene TRBJ1-6, with TRBD1 matching over 8 bases. J was trimmed by 2 bases and V by 4 bases; bases with no gene match: 4. Germline lookup yields CDR1 SGHVS and CDR2 FQNEAQ. There are 16 residues in the CDR3. In DNA form, the CDR3 reads TGTGCCAGCAGCTCCCAACAGGGGGCCTATAATTCACCCCTCCACTTT. This gives the protein CASSSQQGAYNSPLHF.

The rearrangement links TRBV30 to TRBJ1-2; no clear D. The germline V gene has CDR1 GTSNPN and CDR2 SVGIG (reference sequence). The CDR3 covers 14 residues. V dropped 0 bases and J dropped 6 bases, with 14 bases sitting between them. CDR3 nucleotide sequence: TGTGCCTGGAGTGTACACGCGGGCCGGAATGGCTACACCTTC. Encoded protein: CAWSVHAGRNGYTF.

V and J are TRBV3-1 and TRBJ2-5, with 7 nucleotides matching TRBD2. V lost 1 base, J lost 3 bases, and 8 bases stayed unmatched. CDR3 length: 16 amino acids. Per the germline V gene, CDR1 is LGHDT and CDR2 is YNNKEL (reference sequence). The CDR3 coding sequence is TGTGCCAGCAGCCAAGTAGTGACTAGCTGGGAAGAGACCCAGTACTTC. This encodes CASSQVVTSWEETQYF.

The chain uses TRBV29-1 and TRBJ1-1; a possible D gene is TRBD1 (5 bases). CDR3 length: 13 amino acids. V was shortened by 4 bases and J by 5 bases, with 14 bases between the two germline ends. Looked up from germline, CDR1 is SQVTM and CDR2 is ANQGSEA. Written as DNA, the CDR3 is TGCAGCGTTGGCCCCGGGACGAATACTGAAGCTTTCTTT. Amino acids: CSVGPGTNTEAFF.

The V gene is TRBV11-1, the J gene TRBJ1-1; D is perhaps TRBD1 (5 bases). V lost 6 bases to trimming and J lost 5 bases, with 19 bases between them. In germline, CDR1 is SGHAT, CDR2 FQDESV (reference sequence). The CDR3 length is 15 residues. Here the CDR3 DNA reads TGTGCCAGCAGTCGACGGGCGGCAGGGAGGACTGAAGCTTTCTTT. This translates into CASSRRAAGRTEAFF.

The chain links TRBV15 to TRBJ1-2; no definite D call. V shed 0 bases and J shed 2 bases, with 10 bases lying between them. The CDR3 sequence is 15 residues long. The germline V gene has CDR1 LNHNV and CDR2 YYDKDF (reference sequence). In DNA form, the CDR3 reads TGTGCCACCAGCAGAGATCTTGGAGAGAACTATGGCTACACCTTC. Residues: CATSRDLGENYGYTF.

V and J are TRBV7-2 and TRBJ1-3, with 7 bases that match TRBD1. V lost 1 base, J lost 0 bases, and 6 bases stayed unmatched. The CDR3 spans 17 residues. Per the germline V gene, CDR1 is SGHTA and CDR2 is FQGNSA. This CDR3 reads CASSLEDRAYSGNTIYF. CDR3 coding DNA: TGTGCCAGCAGCTTAGAAGACAGGGCCTACTCTGGAAACACCATATATTTT.

The chain couples TRBV20-1 to TRBJ1-6; tentatively, D is TRBD1 (5 bases). CDR3 length equals 17 residues. Germline V CDR1 and CDR2: DFQATT, SNEGSKA (reference sequence). Trimming stripped 1 base from V and 7 bases from J, with 20 bases between. CDR3 sequence: CSARGGLRSDRNSPLHF. CDR3 nucleotides: TGCAGTGCTAGAGGGGGCCTAAGGTCGGATAGGAATTCACCCCTCCACTTT.

The table lists this clonotype with a few counts. As DNA, the CDR3 is TGTGCCAGCAGCTTAGCCGGGATGAGGGAGACCCAGTACTTC. Its translation is CASSLAGMRETQYF. This chain uses TRBV7-2 with TRBJ2-5; D possibly corresponds to TRBD2 (5 bases). V dropped 0 bases and J dropped 5 bases, with 10 bases sitting between them. The CDR3 covers 14 residues. Germline V gene data show CDR1 as SGHTA and CDR2 as FQGNSA.

This clonotype was picked up a small number of times. The V and J genes are TRBV6-2 or TRBV6-3 and TRBJ2-7; D is undetermined. CDR1 and CDR2 from the germline V gene are MNHEY and SVGEGT. V dropped 5 bases and J dropped 5 bases, with 7 bases sitting between them. The CDR3 has 11 residues. The CDR3 protein is CASSHNHEQYF. The CDR3 nucleotides read TGTGCCAGCAGTCATAACCACGAGCAGTACTTC.

This clonotype has a handful of counts. The chain has TRBV7-9 and TRBJ2-1; 7 positions agree with TRBD1. The CDR3 runs to 16 residues. From germline, CDR1 is SEHNR and CDR2 FQNEAQ (reference sequence). With 2 bases clipped from V and 3 bases from J, the junction kept 7 bases outside the gene matches. DNA for the CDR3: TGTGCCAGCAGCTTAAACCAGGGACAGTTCTACAATGAGCAGTTCTTC. It codes for CASSLNQGQFYNEQFF.

In its sample, this clonotype was seen a few times. This chain joins TRBV12-3 or TRBV12-4 and TRBJ2-5; D is unclear. The CDR3 extends over 13 amino acids. Trimming shortened V by 5 bases and J by 6 bases, and 13 bases separated the two germline ends. This chain's CDR3 is CASSAREVQTQYF. CDR3 nucleotides: TGTGCCAGCAGTGCCCGAGAGGTACAGACCCAGTACTTC.

This clonotype was detected only a few times. The chain recombines TRBV9 with TRBJ1-6; D remains ambiguous. Per the germline V gene, CDR1 is SGDLS and CDR2 is YYNGEE. This CDR3 is built from 15 residues. V was trimmed by 0 bases and J by 8 bases, leaving 12 bases between them. This CDR3 reads CASSVEGQVDSPLHF. Written as DNA, the CDR3 is TGTGCCAGCAGCGTAGAAGGGCAGGTTGATTCACCCCTCCACTTT. The whole variable domain, remainder taken from reference TRBV9 and TRBJ1-6, is DSGVTQTPKHLITATGQRVTLRCSPRSGDLSVYWYQQSLDQGLQFLIQYYNGEERAKGNILERFSAQQFPDLHSELNLSSLELGDSALYFCASSVEGQVDSPLHFGNGTRLTVT.

The chain joins TRBV5-6 to TRBJ2-7; the D is unclear. Germline lookup yields CDR1 SGHDT and CDR2 YYEEEE. This CDR3 spans 14 amino acids. V lost 4 bases to trimming and J lost 0 bases, with 11 bases between them. The CDR3 region is CASSPFPSSYEQYF. The CDR3 DNA follows: TGTGCCAGCAGCCCTTTTCCTAGCTCCTACGAGCAGTACTTC.